The 8 T cell receptor beta chains listed next were all sequenced from one sample in a study of cytomegalovirus exposure and HLA in healthy donors. PCR involved 60 Vbeta and 13 Jbeta primers. TCRdb's copy holds only in-frame clones and misses some; the assay was immunoSEQ multiplex PCR. Of about 120,000 clones listed, less than 20% are singletons. Sequencing was carried out using PBMCs. Receptors were obtained from a woman aged 18-35 years in good health and CMV-seronegative.

This clone occurred a few times. This chain uses TRBV28 with TRBJ2-5; TRBD1 is a possible D gene (6 bases). Matching the DNA end better, TRBJ2-7 makes the J call doubtful. The CDR3 is 16 residues long. Looked up from germline, CDR1 is MDHEN and CDR2 is SYDVKM. The CDR3 coding sequence is TGTGCCAGCAGCATACCTCGGACAGCTCCAAACTACGAGCAGTACTTC. It is translated as CASSIPRTAPNYEQYF.

The chain employs TRBV4-2 and TRBJ2-5; 11 nucleotides agree with TRBD2. The germline CDR1 and CDR2 sequences are LGHNA and YNFKEQ. The CDR3 length is 17 residues. The V gene end was trimmed by 0 bases and the J gene end by 3 bases; junction bases not matched to a gene: 6. CDR3 in DNA: TGTGCCAGCAGCCAAGATCAACTAGCGGGGGAAGAAGAGACCCAGTACTTC. Amino acid sequence: CASSQDQLAGEEETQYF.

This clone was counted between two and nine times. The chain combines TRBV7-3 with TRBJ1-2, with D perhaps TRBD1 (6 bases). Germline CDR1 is SGHTA and CDR2 is FQGTGA. The CDR3 runs to 16 residues. Trimming left V 5 bases short and J 2 bases short, with 18 bases between. CDR3 DNA sequence: TGTGCCAGCAGCCCTAGGGGGGGCGGGGGCAACTATGGCTACACCTTC. Translation: CASSPRGGGGNYGYTF. Looking up the rest from reference TRBV7-3 and TRBJ1-2 gives the full variable domain: GAGVSQTPSNKVTEKGKYVELRCDPISGHTALYWYRQSLGQGPEFLIYFQGTGAADDSGLPNDRFFAVRPEGSVSTLKIQRTERGDSAVYLCASSPRGGGGNYGYTFGSGTRLTVV.

The chain combines TRBV5-3 with TRBJ1-5; 8 bases are shared with TRBD1. TRBV5-3 falls under the ORF class, with uncertain function. V was pared by 2 bases and J by 2 bases, with 15 bases of the junction left unmatched. The CDR3 has 19 residues. CDR3 in amino acids: CARSFDSPGGDDGNQPQHF. The CDR3 DNA sequence: TGTGCCAGAAGCTTTGATTCTCCAGGGGGCGATGATGGCAATCAGCCCCAGCATTTT.

The chain links TRBV5-6 to TRBJ2-5, with a weak D call TRBD2 (7 bases). Deletions cut 5 bases from V and 4 bases from J, with 15 bases between. CDR1 is SGHDT, CDR2 YYEEEE, per germline. The CDR3 totals 14 residues. The CDR3 nucleotides are TGTGCCAGCAGGTACGGGGGGCAGACAGAGACCCAGTACTTC. Its protein is CASRYGGQTETQYF.

The V gene is TRBV5-1, the J gene TRBJ2-7; TRBD1 matches 9 bases. CDR3 length: 14 amino acids. Trimming removed 4 bases from V and 2 bases from J; junction bases left unmatched: 4. Germline values: CDR1 SGHRS, CDR2 YFSETQ. CDR3 coding DNA: TGCGCCAGCAGCAAGACAGGGGGTCCCTACGAGCAGTACTTC. Translated, it gives CASSKTGGPYEQYF.

This sequence joins TRBV18 and TRBJ1-5; the match to TRBD1 covers 7 bases. Germline V gene sequence: CDR1 KGHSH, CDR2 LQKENI. V lost 3 bases, J lost 8 bases, and 7 bases stayed unmatched. CDR3 length equals 14 residues. The CDR3 DNA reads TGTGCCAGCTCACCGGACAGGAAAAATAAGCCCCAGCATTTT. This sequence encodes CASSPDRKNKPQHF.

The chain couples TRBV11-2 to TRBJ2-2; TRBD2 aligns across 8 bases. The V segment lost 0 bases and the J segment 6 bases; nucleotides outside the gene matches: 3. Germline CDR1 SGHAT, CDR2 FQNNGV. This CDR3 contains 15 residues. The DNA of the CDR3 is TGTGCCAGCAGCTTAGATAGGACTAGCTCCGGGGAGCTGTTTTTT. The encoded protein is CASSLDRTSSGELFF.